This T cell receptor (beta chain) was recovered during a study of post-analysis software for immune sequencing data. Only a few counts were recorded for this clonotype. Its target is unknown. Study observations and caveats: Patients had higher frequencies than controls of about five TRBV segments, including TRBV5-6, TRBV5-1 and TRBV20-1.

Unique-molecular-identifier-tagged TCR beta cDNA libraries were used. TCRdb called the PCR reads again in MiXCR, with one record for every CDR3 protein. Of about 500,000 distinct CDR3 sequences detected, less than 45% appear once; the ten largest clones hold 9% to 13%. Germline V gene sequence: CDR1 MNHEY, CDR2 SMNVEV (reference sequence). V lost 8 bases to trimming and J lost 0 bases, with 20 bases between them. The CDR3 has 17 residues. Sequencing used blood. The clonotype was recovered from a girl between 10 and 17 years old with multiple sclerosis. The chain recombines TRBV27 with TRBJ2-1; weak D call: TRBD1 (6 bases). The CDR3 loop reads CASSSVGHTRSYNEQFF. CDR3 nucleotide sequence: TGTGCCAGCTCGAGCGTGGGACATACTCGCTCCTACAATGAGCAGTTCTTC.